Included here is one TCR beta chain sequence, with context. The target antigen is unknown. The data were obtained in a study of blood T cells in healthy people across ages. Regarding the study as a whole: Measured against age, TCR beta diversity per million T cells decreased in a roughly linear manner. Diversity estimated from one million T cells was considered an underestimate.

The V end lost 9 bases, the J end lost 2 bases, and 17 bases lay between the germline ends. CDR3 length equals 14 residues. In germline, CDR1 is SGHNT, CDR2 YYREEE (reference sequence). It was with a sample-barcoded 5' primer and a J-beta primer mix that a second PCR of roughly 6 to 12 cycles was run. Sequencing of every sample gave 3 million or more CDR3-containing paired-end reads. TCRdb called the 5' RACE reads again in MiXCR, with one record for every CDR3 protein. The sample yields some 900,000 distinct CDR3 sequences, 45% to 50% seen once. The receptor was derived from a man aged 25-40 years in good health. The specimen sequenced was blood. The chain couples TRBV5-4 to TRBJ2-5; tentatively, D is TRBD1 (6 bases). The CDR3 DNA sequence: TGTGCCATCGGACAGTCGACGATTCAAGAGACCCAGTACTTC. Encoded protein: CAIGQSTIQETQYF.